This passage covers 25 T cell receptor beta chains from one sample sequenced in a study of CD8 T cells in ankylosing spondylitis. General observations from the study: Seemingly distinctive of ankylosing spondylitis blood was a TCR beta motif formed by eight highly homologous variants.

What these receptors recognize is not known. TCRdb re-derived calls from the 5' RACE reads in MiXCR, one entry per CDR3 protein. Of about 330,000 distinct CDR3 sequences in the sample, roughly 8% were seen once. Sequencing input: blood, either unsorted or a sorted T cell fraction (not recorded which). Receptors originate from a male donor with ankylosing spondylitis.

This clonotype has only a few counts. The V gene is TRBV29-1, the J gene TRBJ1-5; D gene unclear. The CDR3 extends over 12 amino acids. The V end lost 4 bases, the J end lost 8 bases, and 12 bases lay between the germline ends. Germline V gene data show CDR1 as SQVTM and CDR2 as ANQGSEA. The CDR3 is CSVAGFEEPQHF. CDR3 nucleotide sequence: TGCAGCGTTGCGGGATTTGAGGAGCCCCAGCATTTT.

This clonotype has only a few counts. The rearrangement uses TRBV4-3 and TRBJ2-2; 8 nucleotides agree with TRBD2. After removal of 0 bases from V and 0 bases from J, the junction contained 3 bases not matched to a gene. This CDR3 is built from 17 residues. Germline-derived CDR1 and CDR2 are LGHNA and YSLEER. The DNA of the CDR3 is TGCGCCAGCAGCCAAGAAGCCGGGAGGGCGAACACCGGGGAGCTGTTTTTT. Its protein is CASSQEAGRANTGELFF.

This clonotype was found a few times. The J gene is TRBJ2-7, the V gene TRBV7-2; D possibly matches TRBD1 or TRBD2 (5 bases each). Germline loops: CDR1 SGHTA, CDR2 FQGNSA. V lost 5 bases and J 0 bases, leaving 17 bases between the germline ends. This CDR3 is built from 16 residues. The CDR3 region has the DNA TGTGCCAGCAGCGCGAGGGGCAGGGTAAACTCCTACGAGCAGTACTTC. Translation gives CASSARGRVNSYEQYF.

The chain's CDR3 is CASRTVGGRDEQFF. CDR3 nucleotides: TGTGCCAGCAGAACGGTCGGCGGGAGGGATGAGCAGTTCTTC. The gene calls are TRBV12-3 or TRBV12-4 and TRBJ2-1; 9 nucleotides match TRBD2. The CDR3 loop spans 14 amino acids. The V and J ends lost 6 bases and 8 bases, in that order; junction bases with no gene match: 8.

In DNA form, the CDR3 reads TGCGCCAGCCGGGCTAGCGAGAGCTCCTACGAGCAGTACTTC. Protein product: CASRASESSYEQYF. The chain combines TRBV5-1 with TRBJ2-7, with a weak D call TRBD2 (6 bases). Between the trimmed V and J ends, which lost 7 bases and 0 bases, there was a span of 14 bases. This CDR3 has 14 residues. In germline, CDR1 is SGHRS, CDR2 YFSETQ. Full variable domain (missing parts from reference TRBV5-1 and TRBJ2-7): KAGVTQTPRYLIKTRGQQVTLSCSPISGHRSVSWYQQTPGQGLQFLFEYFSETQRNKGNFPGRFSGRQFSNSRSEMNVSTLELGDSALYLCASRASESSYEQYFGPGTRLTVT.

There are a few counts of this clonotype. The chain uses TRBV6-2 or TRBV6-3 and TRBJ2-7; D possibly uses TRBD1 or TRBD2 (5 bases each). Trimming shortened V by 5 bases and J by 6 bases, and 20 bases separated the two germline ends. Germline lookup yields CDR1 MNHEY and CDR2 SVGEGT. CDR3 length: 15 residues. CDR3: CASSRGRGRSSEQYF. The CDR3, as DNA: TGTGCCAGCAGTCGGGGCCGGGGCAGGTCTAGCGAGCAGTACTTC.

The V call is TRBV30, the J call TRBJ1-6; D is possibly TRBD1 (5 bases). The CDR3 is 14 amino acids. V lost 0 bases and J lost 7, with 10 bases in between. CDR1 GTSNPN and CDR2 SVGIG come from the germline V gene (reference sequence). Here the CDR3 DNA reads TGTGCCTGGAGTGTAAGGCAGGGAAATTCACCCCTCCACTTT. The encoded protein is CAWSVRQGNSPLHF.

As DNA, the CDR3 is TGTGCCAGCAGCTTAGCCCCAAGGCCGAGCACTGAAGCTTTCTTT. As protein: CASSLAPRPSTEAFF. The chain recombines TRBV11-2 with TRBJ1-1; D gene ambiguous. In germline, CDR1 is SGHAT, CDR2 FQNNGV. The CDR3 runs to 15 residues. The V gene lost 1 base and the J gene lost 4 bases, with 13 bases spanning the gap.

This clonotype showed up just a few times. The V and J genes are TRBV20-1 and TRBJ1-2, with TRBD1 as a possible D gene (6 bases). Germline-derived CDR1 and CDR2 are DFQATT and SNEGSKA (reference sequence). The length of the CDR3 is 12 residues. Trimming took off 3 bases at V and 5 bases at J, with 10 bases between the two ends. This chain's CDR3 is CSASQGKYGYTF. In nucleotides, the CDR3 is TGCAGTGCTAGCCAGGGGAAATATGGCTACACCTTC.

The V gene is TRBV9, the J gene TRBJ2-3; TRBD2 aligns across 11 bases. V lost 3 bases to trimming and J lost 6 bases; unmatched junction nucleotides: 12. The germline gives CDR1 SGDLS, CDR2 YYNGEE. The CDR3 consists of 17 residues. CDR3 loop: CASSAGRVAGGFDTQYF. For the CDR3, the DNA is TGTGCCAGCAGCGCGGGAAGGGTAGCGGGAGGGTTCGATACGCAGTATTTT.

This clonotype was seen more than once but under ten times. The chain recombines TRBV19 with TRBJ2-1; 7 bases line up with TRBD2. The germline gives CDR1 LNHDA, CDR2 SQIVND (reference sequence). J was trimmed by 2 bases and V by 3 bases; bases with no gene match: 4. This CDR3 has 15 residues. DNA of the CDR3: TGTGCCAGTAGTATCGTAGCGGGCGCCTACAATGAGCAGTTCTTC. It codes for CASSIVAGAYNEQFF.

This rearrangement joins TRBV15 to TRBJ2-1; D not certain. CDR1 LNHNV and CDR2 YYDKDF come from the germline V gene (reference sequence). V gave up 5 bases and J gave up 8 bases, with 10 bases separating them. This CDR3 spans 12 amino acids. The CDR3 nucleotides are TGTGCCACCAGCTCCTTTGCGTATGAGCAGTTCTTC. Protein sequence: CATSSFAYEQFF.

The rearrangement uses TRBV5-5 and TRBJ2-7; TRBD2 agrees at 8 bases. The CDR3 contains 16 residues. V was clipped by 4 bases and J by 2 bases; unmatched bases: 11. Germline V lookup: CDR1 SGHKS, CDR2 YYEKEE (reference sequence). CDR3 amino acids: CASSTPGGRGAYEQYF. Here the CDR3 DNA reads TGTGCCAGCAGCACCCCGGGAGGGAGGGGCGCCTACGAGCAGTACTTC.

This clonotype was seen many times. The rearrangement uses TRBV2 and TRBJ2-5; no reliable D call. V was shortened by 4 bases and J by 0 bases, with 3 bases between the two germline ends. The CDR3 contains 12 residues. Germline V lookup: CDR1 SNHLY, CDR2 FYNNEI. This CDR3 is CASSVNQETQYF. CDR3 nucleotides: TGTGCCAGCAGTGTTAACCAAGAGACCCAGTACTTC.

This clonotype was detected a few times. V and J are TRBV29-1 and TRBJ2-5, with D perhaps matching TRBD1 or TRBD2 (5 bases each). This CDR3 comprises 11 residues. In germline, CDR1 is SQVTM, CDR2 ANQGSEA. The V gene lost 4 bases and the J gene lost 9 bases, with 12 bases spanning the gap. The CDR3 is CSVGGPGPQYF. The CDR3 nucleotides read TGCAGCGTTGGGGGACCCGGGCCCCAGTACTTC.

The V gene is TRBV7-3, the J gene TRBJ2-7; D possibly corresponds to TRBD1 (6 bases). The CDR3 is 14 residues long. In germline, CDR1 is SGHTA, CDR2 FQGTGA. V was trimmed by 5 bases and J by 3 bases, leaving 14 bases between them. CDR3 sequence reads: CASSPQGKGYEQYF. The CDR3 coding sequence is TGTGCCAGCAGCCCGCAGGGGAAAGGCTACGAGCAGTACTTC.

This clonotype was seen a handful of times. The rearrangement uses TRBV9 and TRBJ1-1, with no clear D. The CDR3 is made up of 13 amino acids. Germline loops: CDR1 SGDLS, CDR2 YYNGEE. Deletions cut 0 bases from V and 0 bases from J, with 3 bases between. The CDR3 sequence is CASSVVVNTEAFF. CDR3 sequence (DNA): TGTGCCAGCAGCGTAGTGGTGAACACTGAAGCTTTCTTT.

This clonotype was counted at least ten times. J is TRBJ2-7 and V is TRBV7-9; D gene unclear. Germline lookup yields CDR1 SEHNR and CDR2 FQNEAQ (reference sequence). The germline V and J ends were trimmed by 5 bases and 0 bases, with 5 bases remaining between them. The CDR3 covers 12 residues. This CDR3 reads CASSANSYEQYF. CDR3 bases: TGTGCCAGCAGCGCCAACTCCTACGAGCAGTACTTC.

The sample holds many counts of this clonotype. V and J are TRBV6-5 and TRBJ1-2; D is ambiguous. Germline CDR1 reads MNHEY; CDR2 reads SVGAGI. Trimming pared 2 bases from V and 8 bases from J, leaving 15 bases between. The CDR3 loop spans 14 amino acids. This CDR3 reads CASSYVEGLAGYTF. The CDR3 DNA reads TGTGCCAGCAGTTACGTCGAGGGTTTGGCGGGCTACACCTTC.

This clonotype was detected ten times or more. The chain employs TRBV4-3 and TRBJ2-1; TRBD2 agrees at 10 bases. The CDR3 loop spans 15 amino acids. V trimming: 6 bases; J trimming: 7 bases; junction bases outside the gene matches: 9. Per the germline V gene, CDR1 is LGHNA and CDR2 is YSLEER. Here the CDR3 DNA reads TGCGCCAGCAGTCGTGGACTAGCGGATTTTAATGAGCAGTTCTTC. Residues: CASSRGLADFNEQFF.

J is TRBJ1-1 and V is TRBV5-1; D call uncertain. This CDR3 has 15 amino acids. V shed 4 bases and J shed 2 bases, with 15 bases lying between them. CDR1 SGHRS and CDR2 YFSETQ come from the germline V gene. The CDR3 is CASSHGKQANTEAFF. For the CDR3, the DNA is TGCGCCAGCAGCCACGGGAAGCAAGCTAACACTGAAGCTTTCTTT.

This clonotype was seen more than once but under ten times. The chain recombines TRBV5-1 with TRBJ2-1; TRBD1 agrees at 7 bases. The CDR3 is made up of 15 amino acids. With V trimmed by 5 bases and J by 5 bases, 10 bases remained unmatched. Germline CDR1 SGHRS, CDR2 YFSETQ. CDR3 in amino acids: CASRVRQGWDNEQFF. In DNA form, the CDR3 reads TGCGCCAGCAGAGTTCGACAGGGTTGGGACAATGAGCAGTTCTTC.

The chain couples TRBV12-5 to TRBJ2-3, with TRBD1 matching over 10 bases. J gave up 2 bases and V 0 bases, and 11 bases lay outside the gene matches. CDR1 is LGHNT and CDR2 is FRNRAP in the germline V gene. The CDR3 has 19 amino acids. DNA of the CDR3: TGTGCTAGTGGTTTGGTATTCTCTGGGACAGGGGATCTCACAGATACGCAGTATTTT. As protein: CASGLVFSGTGDLTDTQYF.

The J gene is TRBJ2-5, the V gene TRBV29-1; 9 bases are shared with TRBD1. V dropped 5 bases and J dropped 0; count of bases not matched to a gene: 31. The CDR3 is 23 amino acids. Germline-derived CDR1 and CDR2 are SQVTM and ANQGSEA. This CDR3 is CSVSRLAPSKSGTGSGDQETQYF. The CDR3 DNA is TGCAGCGTTTCCCGTCTGGCGCCCTCGAAGTCCGGGACAGGGAGTGGGGACCAAGAGACCCAGTACTTC.

The J gene is TRBJ2-1, the V gene TRBV7-9, with 12 bases identical to TRBD2. Germline CDR1 SEHNR, CDR2 FQNEAQ (reference sequence). The junction had 5 bases not matched to a gene; V was cut back by 5 bases and J by 0 bases. The CDR3 loop spans 17 amino acids. CDR3 DNA: TGTGCCAGCAGCCCAGGGACTAGCGGGTACTCCTACAATGAGCAGTTCTTC. It codes for CASSPGTSGYSYNEQFF.